This T cell receptor (beta chain) was observed in a study of T cell repertoires in cytomegalovirus infection. Study summary: CMV infection and matching HLA type were both indicated by public TCR beta signatures.

Via MiXCR, TCRdb re-called the reads, giving one row per CDR3 protein. Of 600,000 to 800,000 distinct CDR3 sequences listed, 24% are singletons. CDR3 size: 15 residues. The V gene lost 2 bases and the J gene lost 1 base, with 9 bases spanning the gap. The V gene's germline CDR1 is MNHGY and CDR2 SAAAGT. Sequenced material: CD8+ T cells from PBMCs. The sequence was collected from a human donor in good health (CMV status not recorded). Some clones in this sample may be carry-over from other donors' samples. This sequence joins TRBV6-8 and TRBJ2-1; D remains ambiguous. In DNA form, the CDR3 reads TGTGCCAGCAGTTACGGCCGGCTATCCTACAATGAGCAGTTCTTC. This gives the protein CASSYGRLSYNEQFF.